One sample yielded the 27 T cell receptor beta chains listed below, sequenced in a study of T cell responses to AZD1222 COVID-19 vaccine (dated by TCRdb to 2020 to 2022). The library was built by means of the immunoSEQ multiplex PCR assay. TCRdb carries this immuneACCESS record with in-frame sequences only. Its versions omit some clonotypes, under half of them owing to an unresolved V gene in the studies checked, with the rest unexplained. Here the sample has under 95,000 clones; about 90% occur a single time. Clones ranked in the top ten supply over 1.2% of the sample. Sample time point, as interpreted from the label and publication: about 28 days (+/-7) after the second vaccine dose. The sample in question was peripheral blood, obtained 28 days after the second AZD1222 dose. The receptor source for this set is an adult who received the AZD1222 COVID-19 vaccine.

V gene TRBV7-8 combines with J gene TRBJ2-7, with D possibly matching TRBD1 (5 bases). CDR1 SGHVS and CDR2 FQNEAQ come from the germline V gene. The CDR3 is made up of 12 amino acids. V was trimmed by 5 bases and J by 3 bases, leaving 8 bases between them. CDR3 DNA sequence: TGTGCCAGCAGCCGTGGACACTACGAGCAGTACTTC. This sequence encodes CASSRGHYEQYF.

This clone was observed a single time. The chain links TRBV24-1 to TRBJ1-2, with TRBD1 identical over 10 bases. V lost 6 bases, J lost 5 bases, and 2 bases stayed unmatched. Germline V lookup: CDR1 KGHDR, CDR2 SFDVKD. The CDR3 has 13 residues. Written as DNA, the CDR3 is TGTGCCACCAGTCGGACAGGGGGATATGGCTACACCTTC. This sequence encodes CATSRTGGYGYTF.

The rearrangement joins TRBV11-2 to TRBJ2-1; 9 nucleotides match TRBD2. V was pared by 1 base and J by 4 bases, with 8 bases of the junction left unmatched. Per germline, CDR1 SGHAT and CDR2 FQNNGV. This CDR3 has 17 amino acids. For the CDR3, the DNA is TGTGCCAGCAGCTTAGTTGCTAGCGGGGTGTCATACAATGAGCAGTTCTTC. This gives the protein CASSLVASGVSYNEQFF. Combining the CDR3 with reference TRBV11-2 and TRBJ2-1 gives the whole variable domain EAGVAQSPRYKIIEKRQSVAFWCNPISGHATLYWYQQILGQGPKLLIQFQNNGVVDDSQLPKDRFSAERLKGVDSTLKIQPAKLEDSAVYLCASSLVASGVSYNEQFFGPGTRLTVL.

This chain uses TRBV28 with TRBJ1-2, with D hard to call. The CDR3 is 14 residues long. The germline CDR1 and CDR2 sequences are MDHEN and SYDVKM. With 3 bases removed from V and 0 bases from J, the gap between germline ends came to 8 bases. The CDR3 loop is CASSLLPANYGYTF. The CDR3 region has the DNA TGTGCCAGCAGTTTGCTCCCCGCTAACTATGGCTACACCTTC.

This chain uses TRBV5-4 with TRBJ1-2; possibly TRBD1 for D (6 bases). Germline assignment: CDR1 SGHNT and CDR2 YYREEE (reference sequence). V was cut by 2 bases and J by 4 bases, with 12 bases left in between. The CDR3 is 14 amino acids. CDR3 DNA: TGTGCCAGCAGCTTCCCTGGACAGACCTATGGCTACACCTTC. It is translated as CASSFPGQTYGYTF.

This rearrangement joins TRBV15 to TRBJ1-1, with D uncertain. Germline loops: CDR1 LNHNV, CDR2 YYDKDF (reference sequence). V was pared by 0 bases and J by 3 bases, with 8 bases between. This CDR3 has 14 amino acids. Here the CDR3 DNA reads TGTGCCACCAGCAGAGAAAAAGGGCACACTGAAGCTTTCTTT. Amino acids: CATSREKGHTEAFF. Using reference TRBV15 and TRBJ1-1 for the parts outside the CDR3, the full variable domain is DAMVIQNPRYQVTQFGKPVTLSCSQTLNHNVMYWYQQKSSQAPKLLFHYYDKDFNNEADTPDNFQSRRPNTSFCFLDIRSPGLGDTAMYLCATSREKGHTEAFFGQGTRLTVV.

CDR3 in amino acids: CASSLDGWGNSPLHF. The DNA for the CDR3 is TGTGCCAGCAGCTTAGACGGGTGGGGAAATTCACCCCTCCACTTT. The chain uses TRBV11-2 and TRBJ1-6; D is unclear. V was clipped by 0 bases and J by 7 bases, with 10 bases between them. This CDR3 contains 15 residues. The V gene's germline CDR1 is SGHAT and CDR2 FQNNGV.

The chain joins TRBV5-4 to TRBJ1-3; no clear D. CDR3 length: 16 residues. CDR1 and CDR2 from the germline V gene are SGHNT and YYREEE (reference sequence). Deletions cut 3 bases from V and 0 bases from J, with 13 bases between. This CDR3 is CASSSGQARSGNTIYF. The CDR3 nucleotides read TGTGCCAGCAGCTCTGGGCAGGCGCGCTCTGGAAACACCATATATTTT.

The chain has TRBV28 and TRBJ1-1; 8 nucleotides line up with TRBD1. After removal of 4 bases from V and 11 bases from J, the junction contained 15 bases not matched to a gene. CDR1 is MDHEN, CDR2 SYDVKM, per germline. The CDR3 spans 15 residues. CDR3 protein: CASSSAGGSFGSAFF. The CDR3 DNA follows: TGTGCCAGCAGTTCGGCAGGGGGCAGTTTTGGCTCGGCTTTCTTT.

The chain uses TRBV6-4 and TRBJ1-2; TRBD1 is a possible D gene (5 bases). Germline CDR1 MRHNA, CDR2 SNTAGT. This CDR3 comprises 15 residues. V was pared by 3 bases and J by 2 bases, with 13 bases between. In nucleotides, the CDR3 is TGTGCCAGCAGTGAGGATTCGGGACGAAACTATGGCTACACCTTC. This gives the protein CASSEDSGRNYGYTF.

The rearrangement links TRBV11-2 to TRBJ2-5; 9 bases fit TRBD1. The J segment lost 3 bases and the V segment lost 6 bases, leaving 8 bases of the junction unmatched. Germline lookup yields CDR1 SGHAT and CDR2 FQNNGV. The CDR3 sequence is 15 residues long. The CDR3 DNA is TGTGCCAGCAGGCTCCCGGGACAGGGAAAAGAGACCCAGTACTTC. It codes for CASRLPGQGKETQYF. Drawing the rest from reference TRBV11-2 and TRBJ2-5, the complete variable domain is EAGVAQSPRYKIIEKRQSVAFWCNPISGHATLYWYQQILGQGPKLLIQFQNNGVVDDSQLPKDRFSAERLKGVDSTLKIQPAKLEDSAVYLCASRLPGQGKETQYFGPGTRLLVL.

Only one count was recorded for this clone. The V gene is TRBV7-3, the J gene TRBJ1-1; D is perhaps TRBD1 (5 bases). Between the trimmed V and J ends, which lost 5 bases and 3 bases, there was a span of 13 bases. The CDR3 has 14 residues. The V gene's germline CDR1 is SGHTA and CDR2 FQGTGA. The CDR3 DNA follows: TGTGCCAGCAGCCCCCATTCGGGGGACACTGAAGCTTTCTTT. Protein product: CASSPHSGDTEAFF.

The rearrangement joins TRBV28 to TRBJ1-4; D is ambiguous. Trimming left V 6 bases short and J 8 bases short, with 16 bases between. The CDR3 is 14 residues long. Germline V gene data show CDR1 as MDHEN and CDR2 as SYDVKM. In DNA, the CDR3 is TGTGCCAGCAGCCCGCGATTCCTGGGCGAAAAACTGTTTTTT. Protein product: CASSPRFLGEKLFF.

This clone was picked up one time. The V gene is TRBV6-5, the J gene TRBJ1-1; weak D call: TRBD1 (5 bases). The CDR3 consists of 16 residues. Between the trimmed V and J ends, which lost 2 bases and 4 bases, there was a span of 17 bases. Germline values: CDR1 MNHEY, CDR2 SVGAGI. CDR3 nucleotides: TGTGCCAGCAGTTACCGTATTGGCCAGGGATTCACTGAAGCTTTCTTT. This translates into CASSYRIGQGFTEAFF.

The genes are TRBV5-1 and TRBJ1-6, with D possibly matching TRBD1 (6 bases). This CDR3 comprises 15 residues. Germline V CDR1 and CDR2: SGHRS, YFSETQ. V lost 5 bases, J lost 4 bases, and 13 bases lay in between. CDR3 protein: CASSLTTGYNSPLHF. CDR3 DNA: TGCGCCAGCAGTTTAACGACAGGATATAATTCACCCCTCCACTTT.

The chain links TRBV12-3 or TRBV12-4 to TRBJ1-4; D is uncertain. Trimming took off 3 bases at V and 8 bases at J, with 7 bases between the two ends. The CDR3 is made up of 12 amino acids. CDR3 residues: CASSFLPEKLFF. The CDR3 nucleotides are TGTGCCAGCAGTTTTCTTCCAGAAAAACTGTTTTTT.

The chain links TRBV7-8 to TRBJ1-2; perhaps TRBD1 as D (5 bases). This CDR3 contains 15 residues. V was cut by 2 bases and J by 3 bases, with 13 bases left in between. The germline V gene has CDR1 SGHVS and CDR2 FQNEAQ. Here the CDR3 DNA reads TGTGCCAGCAGCTTACAGGGCAGGCAGTACTATGGCTACACCTTC. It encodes CASSLQGRQYYGYTF.

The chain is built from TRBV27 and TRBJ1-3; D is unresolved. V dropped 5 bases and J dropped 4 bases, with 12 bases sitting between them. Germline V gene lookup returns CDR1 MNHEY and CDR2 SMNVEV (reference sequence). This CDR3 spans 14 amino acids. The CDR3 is CASSPDLGGNTIYF. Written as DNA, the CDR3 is TGTGCCAGCAGTCCGGACCTTGGGGGAAACACCATATATTTT.

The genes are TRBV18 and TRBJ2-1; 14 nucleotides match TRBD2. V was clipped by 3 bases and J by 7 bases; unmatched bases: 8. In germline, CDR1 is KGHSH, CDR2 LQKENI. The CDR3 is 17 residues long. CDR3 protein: CASSPASTSGGGNEQFF. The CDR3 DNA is TGTGCCAGCTCACCCGCGTCGACTAGCGGGGGGGGGAATGAGCAGTTCTTC. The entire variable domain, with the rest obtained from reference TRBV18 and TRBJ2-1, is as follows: NAGVMQNPRHLVRRRGQEARLRCSPMKGHSHVYWYRQLPEEGLKFMVYLQKENIIDESGMPKERFSAEFPKEGPSILRIQQVVRGDSAAYFCASSPASTSGGGNEQFFGPGTRLTVL.

The CDR3 loop reads CASSLSGADTYF. CDR3 DNA sequence: TGTGCCAGCAGCTTATCGGGGGCTGATACCTATTTT. The chain couples TRBV7-2 to TRBJ1-3; weak D call: TRBD1 (6 bases). Trimming pared 2 bases from V and 16 bases from J, leaving 15 bases between. The CDR3 length is 12 residues. The germline V gene encodes CDR1 SGHTA and CDR2 FQGNSA.

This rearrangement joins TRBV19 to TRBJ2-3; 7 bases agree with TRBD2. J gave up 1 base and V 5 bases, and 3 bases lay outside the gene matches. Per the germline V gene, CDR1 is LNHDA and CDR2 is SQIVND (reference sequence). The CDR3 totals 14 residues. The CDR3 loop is CASSAGVGTDTQYF. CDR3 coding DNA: TGTGCCAGTAGTGCGGGGGTGGGCACAGATACGCAGTATTTT. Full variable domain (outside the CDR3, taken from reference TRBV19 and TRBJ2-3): DGGITQSPKYLFRKEGQNVTLSCEQNLNHDAMYWYRQDPGQGLRLIYYSQIVNDFQKGDIAEGYSVSREKKESFPLTVTSAQKNPTAFYLCASSAGVGTDTQYFGPGTRLTVL.

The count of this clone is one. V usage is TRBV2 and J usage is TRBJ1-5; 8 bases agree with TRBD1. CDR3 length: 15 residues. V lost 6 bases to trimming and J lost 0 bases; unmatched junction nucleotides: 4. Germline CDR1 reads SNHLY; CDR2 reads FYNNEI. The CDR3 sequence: CASRNGQGSNQPQHF. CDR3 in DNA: TGTGCCAGCAGGAATGGACAGGGTAGCAATCAGCCCCAGCATTTT.

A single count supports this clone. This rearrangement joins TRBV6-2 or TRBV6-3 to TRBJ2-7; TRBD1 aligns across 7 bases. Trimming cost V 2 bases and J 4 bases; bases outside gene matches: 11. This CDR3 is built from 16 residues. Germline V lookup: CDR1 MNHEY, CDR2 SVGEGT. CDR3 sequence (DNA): TGTGCCAGCAGTTACGCAGGAGAGGGGGCGTTATACGAGCAGTACTTC. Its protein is CASSYAGEGALYEQYF.

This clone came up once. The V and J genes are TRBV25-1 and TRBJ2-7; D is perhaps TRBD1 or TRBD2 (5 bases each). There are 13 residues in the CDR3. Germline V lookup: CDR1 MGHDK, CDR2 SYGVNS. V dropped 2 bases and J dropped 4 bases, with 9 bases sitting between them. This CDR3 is CASSERGGYEQYF. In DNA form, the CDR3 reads TGTGCCAGCAGTGAACGGGGCGGATACGAGCAGTACTTC.

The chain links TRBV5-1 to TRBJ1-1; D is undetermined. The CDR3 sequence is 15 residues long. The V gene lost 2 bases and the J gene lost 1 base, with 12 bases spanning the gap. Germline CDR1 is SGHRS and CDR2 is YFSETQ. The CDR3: CASSFEGLGNTEAFF. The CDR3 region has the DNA TGCGCCAGCAGCTTTGAGGGTTTGGGGAACACTGAAGCTTTCTTT.

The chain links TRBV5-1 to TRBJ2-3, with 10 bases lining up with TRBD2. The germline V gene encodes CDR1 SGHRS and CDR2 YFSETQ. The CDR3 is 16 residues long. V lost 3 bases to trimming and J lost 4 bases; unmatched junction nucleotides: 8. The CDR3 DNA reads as TGCGCCAGCAGCTCGGGGGCTAGCGGGGGCTCAGATACGCAGTATTTT. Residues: CASSSGASGGSDTQYF.

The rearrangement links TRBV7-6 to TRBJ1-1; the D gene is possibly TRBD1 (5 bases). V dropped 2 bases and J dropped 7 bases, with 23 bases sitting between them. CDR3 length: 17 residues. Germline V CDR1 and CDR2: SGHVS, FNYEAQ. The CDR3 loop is CASSLLGETGFRNEAFF. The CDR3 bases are TGTGCCAGCAGCTTATTGGGGGAAACAGGTTTTCGTAATGAAGCTTTCTTT.